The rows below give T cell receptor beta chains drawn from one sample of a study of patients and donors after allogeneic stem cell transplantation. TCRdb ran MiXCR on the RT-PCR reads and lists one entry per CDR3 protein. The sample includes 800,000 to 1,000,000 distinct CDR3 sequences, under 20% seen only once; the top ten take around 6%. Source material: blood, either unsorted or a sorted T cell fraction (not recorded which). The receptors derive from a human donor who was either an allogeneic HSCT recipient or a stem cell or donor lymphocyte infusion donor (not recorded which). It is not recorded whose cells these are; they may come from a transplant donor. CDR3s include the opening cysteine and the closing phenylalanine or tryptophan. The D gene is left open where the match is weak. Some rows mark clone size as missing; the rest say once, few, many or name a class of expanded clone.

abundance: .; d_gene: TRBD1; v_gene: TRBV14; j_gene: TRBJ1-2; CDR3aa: CASSARFGTGYGYTF; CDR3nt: TGTGCCAGCAGCGCAAGATTCGGGACAGGATATGGCTACACCTTC
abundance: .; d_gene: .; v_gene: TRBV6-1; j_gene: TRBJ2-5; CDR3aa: CASISGTLGETQYF; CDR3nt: TGTGCCAGCATATCAGGGACCCTAGGAGAGACCCAGTACTTC
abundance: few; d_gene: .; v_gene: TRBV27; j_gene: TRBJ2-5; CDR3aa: CASSLSWAVTSQETQYF; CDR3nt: TGTGCCAGCAGTTTATCCTGGGCCGTGACGAGTCAAGAGACCCAGTACTTC
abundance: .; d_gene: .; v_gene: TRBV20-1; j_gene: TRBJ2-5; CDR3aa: CSASPVAQQETQYF; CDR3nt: TGCAGTGCTAGCCCCGTGGCACAGCAAGAGACCCAGTACTTC
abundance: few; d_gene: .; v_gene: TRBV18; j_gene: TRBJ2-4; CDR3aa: CASSRTQGSKNIQYF; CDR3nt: TGTGCCAGCTCGAGAACTCAGGGTTCCAAAAACATTCAGTACTTC
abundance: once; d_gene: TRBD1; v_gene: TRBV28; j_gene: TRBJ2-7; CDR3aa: CASGGQRYEQYF; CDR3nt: TGTGCCAGCGGGGGACAGCGCTACGAGCAGTACTTC
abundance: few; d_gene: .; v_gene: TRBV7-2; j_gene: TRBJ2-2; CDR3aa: CASSYWTVNTGELFF; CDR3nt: TGTGCCAGCAGCTATTGGACAGTGAACACCGGGGAGCTGTTTTTT
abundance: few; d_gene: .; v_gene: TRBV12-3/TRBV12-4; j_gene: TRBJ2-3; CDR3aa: CANHTDRTDTQYF; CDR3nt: TGTGCCAACCACACTGACAGAACAGATACGCAGTATTTT
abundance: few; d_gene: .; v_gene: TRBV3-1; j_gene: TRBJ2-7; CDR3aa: CASSLYLEKRSYEQYF; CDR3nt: TGTGCCAGCAGCCTCTATCTAGAGAAGCGCTCCTACGAGCAGTACTTC
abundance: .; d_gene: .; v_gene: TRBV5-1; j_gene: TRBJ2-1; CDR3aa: CASSLTAGTENVF; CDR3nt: TGCGCCAGCAGCTTGACGGCCGGGACGGAGAACGTTTTC
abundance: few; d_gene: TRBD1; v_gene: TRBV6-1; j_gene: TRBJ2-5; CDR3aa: CASRETGTGFGETQYF; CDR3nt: TGTGCCAGCAGGGAGACCGGGACAGGGTTTGGAGAGACCCAGTACTTC
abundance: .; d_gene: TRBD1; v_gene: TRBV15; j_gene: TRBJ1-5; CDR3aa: CATSPGQGNQPQHF; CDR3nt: TGTGCCACCAGTCCCGGACAGGGCAATCAGCCCCAGCATTTT
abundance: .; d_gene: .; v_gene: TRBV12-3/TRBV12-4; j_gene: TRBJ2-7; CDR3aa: CASSSRTTKSEQYF; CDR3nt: TGTGCCAGCAGTTCACGGACCACGAAGAGCGAGCAGTACTTC
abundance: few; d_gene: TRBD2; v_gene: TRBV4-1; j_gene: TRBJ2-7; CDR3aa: CASSQSAGEPREQYF; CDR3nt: TGCGCCAGCAGCCAGTCAGCGGGAGAACCCCGGGAGCAGTACTTC
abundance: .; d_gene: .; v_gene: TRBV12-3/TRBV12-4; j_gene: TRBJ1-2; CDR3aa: CASSRPGTPKGGYGYTF; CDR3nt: TGTGCCAGCAGCCGTCCCGGGACACCTAAGGGCGGCTATGGCTACACCTTC
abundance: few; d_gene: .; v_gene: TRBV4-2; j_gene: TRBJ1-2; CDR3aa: CASSQGTLGAYGYTF; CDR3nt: TGTGCCAGCAGCCAAGGCACGTTAGGAGCCTATGGCTACACCTTC
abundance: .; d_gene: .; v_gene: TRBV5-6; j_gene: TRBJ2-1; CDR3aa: CASSFRVGYNEQFF; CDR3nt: TGTGCCAGCAGCTTCCGAGTCGGCTACAATGAGCAGTTCTTC
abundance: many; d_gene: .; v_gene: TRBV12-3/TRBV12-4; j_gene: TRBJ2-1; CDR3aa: CASGGVPYNEQFF; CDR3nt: TGTGCCAGCGGAGGGGTACCCTACAATGAGCAGTTCTTC
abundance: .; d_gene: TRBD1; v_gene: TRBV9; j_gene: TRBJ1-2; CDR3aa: CASSALQGPGGYTF; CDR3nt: TGTGCCAGCAGCGCACTACAGGGGCCCGGGGGCTACACCTTC
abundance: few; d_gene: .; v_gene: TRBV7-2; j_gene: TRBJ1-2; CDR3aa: CASSLYRDSLNYGYTF; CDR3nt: TGTGCCAGCAGCTTATACAGGGATTCCCTTAACTATGGCTACACCTTC
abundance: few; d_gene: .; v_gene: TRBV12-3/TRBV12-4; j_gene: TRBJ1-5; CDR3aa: CASSLTGISNQPQHF; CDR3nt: TGTGCCAGCAGCCTGACAGGAATTAGCAATCAGCCCCAGCATTTT
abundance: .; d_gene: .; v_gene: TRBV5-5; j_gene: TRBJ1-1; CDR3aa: CASSLGRTALNTEAFF; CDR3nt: TGTGCCAGCAGCTTGGGAAGGACGGCTCTGAACACTGAAGCTTTCTTT
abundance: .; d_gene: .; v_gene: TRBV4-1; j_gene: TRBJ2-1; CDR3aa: CASSQVLGFGGEQFF; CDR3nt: TGCGCCAGCAGCCAAGTCCTCGGTTTCGGGGGTGAGCAGTTCTTC
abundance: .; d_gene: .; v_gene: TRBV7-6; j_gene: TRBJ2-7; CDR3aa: CASSFGSGYSYEQYF; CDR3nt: TGTGCCAGCAGCTTTGGGTCCGGCTATTCCTACGAGCAGTACTTC
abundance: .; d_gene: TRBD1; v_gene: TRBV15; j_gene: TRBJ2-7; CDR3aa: CATSRGYRGSYEQYF; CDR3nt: TGTGCCACCAGCAGAGGTTACAGGGGCTCCTACGAGCAGTACTTC
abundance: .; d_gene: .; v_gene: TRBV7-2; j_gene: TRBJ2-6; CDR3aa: CASSWGLLHSGANVLTF; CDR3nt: TGTGCCAGCAGCTGGGGTCTTCTACACTCTGGGGCCAACGTCCTGACTTTC
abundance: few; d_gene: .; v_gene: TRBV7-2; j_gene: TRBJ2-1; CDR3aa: CASTEGLSYNEQFF; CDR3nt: TGTGCCAGCACCGAGGGTCTCTCCTACAATGAGCAGTTCTTC
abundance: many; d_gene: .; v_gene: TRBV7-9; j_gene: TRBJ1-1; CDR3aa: CASSLEAGTEAFF; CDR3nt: TGTGCCAGCAGCTTAGAGGCAGGGACTGAAGCTTTCTTT
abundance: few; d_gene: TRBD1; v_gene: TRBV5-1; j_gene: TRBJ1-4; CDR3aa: CASSGGQATNEKLFF; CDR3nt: TGCGCCAGCAGCGGGGGACAGGCAACTAATGAAAAACTGTTTTTT
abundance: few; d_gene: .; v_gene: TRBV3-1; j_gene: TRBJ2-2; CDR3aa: CASLGGNGELFF; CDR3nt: TGTGCCAGCCTCGGGGGTAACGGGGAGCTGTTTTTT
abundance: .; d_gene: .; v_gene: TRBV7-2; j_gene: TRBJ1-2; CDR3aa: CASSLVGPPYGYTF; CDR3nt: TGTGCCAGCAGCTTAGTGGGCCCGCCCTATGGCTACACCTTC
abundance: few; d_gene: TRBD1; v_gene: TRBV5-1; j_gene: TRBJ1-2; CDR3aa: CASSFDRVDGYTF; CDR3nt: TGCGCCAGCAGCTTTGACAGGGTCGACGGCTACACCTTC
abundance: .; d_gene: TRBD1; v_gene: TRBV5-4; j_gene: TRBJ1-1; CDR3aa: CASSVQGVLNTEAFF; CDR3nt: TGTGCCAGCAGCGTGCAGGGGGTCTTAAACACTGAAGCTTTCTTT
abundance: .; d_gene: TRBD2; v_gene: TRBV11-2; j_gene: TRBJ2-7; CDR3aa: CASSSFRLARKNSYEQYF; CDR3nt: TGTGCCAGCAGCTCCTTTCGACTAGCCCGAAAGAACTCCTACGAGCAGTACTTC
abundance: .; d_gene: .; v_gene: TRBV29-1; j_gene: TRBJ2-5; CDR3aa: CSVGHAGTYKGAQYF; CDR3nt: TGCAGCGTTGGGCACGCGGGGACTTACAAAGGGGCCCAGTACTTC
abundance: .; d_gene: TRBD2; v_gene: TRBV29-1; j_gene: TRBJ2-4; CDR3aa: CSVAPSGRSKNIQYF; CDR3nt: TGCAGCGTCGCCCCTAGCGGGAGGTCCAAAAACATTCAGTACTTC
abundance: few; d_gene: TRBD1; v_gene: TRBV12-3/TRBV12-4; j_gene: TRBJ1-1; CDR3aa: CASSLAPGQVMNTEAFF; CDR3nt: TGTGCCAGCAGTTTAGCCCCGGGACAGGTCATGAACACTGAAGCTTTCTTT